One and the same sample provided the 10 T cell receptor beta chains below, sequenced in a study of response to subunit inactivated influenza vaccine. Each CDR3 protein gets one entry after TCRdb re-called the RT-PCR reads with MiXCR. The sample yields more than 400,000 distinct CDR3 sequences, around 7.9% seen once. The starting material was PBMCs from blood, obtained around 2 years after vaccination. The receptors originated from a man in his fifties or sixties who received an inactivated influenza vaccine.

This clonotype appeared a few times. The chain links TRBV5-4 to TRBJ2-1, with D tentatively TRBD2 (5 bases). From germline, CDR1 is SGHNT and CDR2 YYREEE (reference sequence). CDR3 length: 12 amino acids. V dropped 0 bases and J dropped 10 bases, with 8 bases sitting between them. The CDR3 protein is CASSLDLAEQFF. In DNA form, the CDR3 reads TGTGCCAGCAGCTTGGACCTAGCAGAGCAGTTCTTC.

This clonotype occurred many times. The V call is TRBV27, the J call TRBJ2-7; no clear D. This CDR3 is 14 amino acids long. Germline assignment: CDR1 MNHEY and CDR2 SMNVEV (reference sequence). Deletions cut 1 base from V and 2 bases from J, with 9 bases between. CDR3: CASSLFVGTYEQYF. DNA for the CDR3: TGTGCCAGCAGTTTATTTGTCGGCACCTACGAGCAGTACTTC.

The sample holds many counts of this clonotype. This chain joins TRBV19 and TRBJ2-1; D possibly uses TRBD1 or TRBD2 (9 bases each). This CDR3 has 20 residues. Germline loops: CDR1 LNHDA, CDR2 SQIVND (reference sequence). Trimming pared 4 bases from V and 7 bases from J, leaving 32 bases between. CDR3 amino acids: CASSKLGQGFSSGTRNEQFF. DNA for the CDR3: TGTGCCAGTAGTAAGTTAGGACAGGGGTTTTCTAGCGGGACCCGAAATGAGCAGTTCTTC.

This chain links TRBV5-6 with TRBJ1-1; 10 bases map to TRBD1. The CDR3 sequence is 13 residues long. Trimming at V came to 3 bases and at J to 7 bases, leaving 3 bases not matched to a gene. CDR1 and CDR2 from the germline V gene are SGHDT and YYEEEE. The CDR3 DNA is TGTGCCAGCAGCTCGGGACAGGGGTTTGAAGCTTTCTTT. Translated, it gives CASSSGQGFEAFF.

This sequence joins TRBV9 and TRBJ1-2; D remains unclear. Germline V lookup: CDR1 SGDLS, CDR2 YYNGEE. V lost 2 bases, J lost 8 bases, and 13 bases lay in between. The CDR3 spans 13 residues. The CDR3 DNA reads TGTGCCAGCAGCGTCCTCACAAAAGGAGGCTACACCTTC. This gives the protein CASSVLTKGGYTF.

The V call is TRBV10-3, the J call TRBJ1-2; D is unresolved. The CDR3 runs 14 residues. Germline V gene sequence: CDR1 ENHRY, CDR2 SYGVKD. V was clipped by 5 bases and J by 1 base, with 11 bases between them. The CDR3 region has the DNA TGTGCCATCAGTTATGGACGGGATAACTATGGCTACACCTTC. The encoded protein is CAISYGRDNYGYTF.

This clonotype was counted many times. The chain recombines TRBV12-3 or TRBV12-4 with TRBJ2-3; TRBD1 might be the D (5 bases). V lost 1 base and J 0 bases, leaving 11 bases between the germline ends. The CDR3 is 16 residues long. As DNA, the CDR3 is TGTGCCAGCAGTTTAGGTGCAGGGATAAGCACAGATACGCAGTATTTT. Translating gives CASSLGAGISTDTQYF.

The chain recombines TRBV23-1 with TRBJ2-3, with TRBD1 as a possible D gene (6 bases). TRBV23-1 is an ORF for which the function is uncertain. The CDR3 spans 16 residues. Trimming cost V 0 bases and J 0 bases, with 10 bases left between them. CDR3 sequence reads: CASSQSRTESTDTQYF. The CDR3 DNA reads as TGCGCCAGCAGTCAATCGAGGACAGAGAGCACAGATACGCAGTATTTT.

This clonotype was observed a few times. The gene calls are TRBV27 and TRBJ2-3; D unclear. The CDR3 covers 13 residues. Germline V gene lookup returns CDR1 MNHEY and CDR2 SMNVEV (reference sequence). The V end was cut by 5 bases, the J end by 7 bases, with 13 bases between. CDR3 bases: TGTGCCAGCAGTCCCCCCCTTCCAAATACGCAGTATTTT. Translation gives CASSPPLPNTQYF.

V gene TRBV5-1 combines with J gene TRBJ2-6; D gene unclear. The germline V gene encodes CDR1 SGHRS and CDR2 YFSETQ. The CDR3 is 16 residues long. The V gene lost 4 bases and the J gene lost 0 bases, with 11 bases spanning the gap. CDR3 coding DNA: TGCGCCAGCAGCAACGGGCCGAACTCTGGGGCCAACGTCCTGACTTTC. Translation gives CASSNGPNSGANVLTF.